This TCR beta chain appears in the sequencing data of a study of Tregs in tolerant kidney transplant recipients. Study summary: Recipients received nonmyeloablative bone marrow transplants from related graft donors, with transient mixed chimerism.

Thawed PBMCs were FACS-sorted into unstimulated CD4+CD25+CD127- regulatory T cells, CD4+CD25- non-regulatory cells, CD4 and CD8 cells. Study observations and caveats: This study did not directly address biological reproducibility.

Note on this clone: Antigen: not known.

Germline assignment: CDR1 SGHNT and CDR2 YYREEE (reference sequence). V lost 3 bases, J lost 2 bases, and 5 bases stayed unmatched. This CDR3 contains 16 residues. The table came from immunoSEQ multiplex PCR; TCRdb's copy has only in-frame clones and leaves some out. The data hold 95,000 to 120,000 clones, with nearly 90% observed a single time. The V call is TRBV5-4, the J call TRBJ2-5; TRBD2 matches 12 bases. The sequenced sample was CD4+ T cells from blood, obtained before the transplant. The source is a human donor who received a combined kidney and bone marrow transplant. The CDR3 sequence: CASSSDGLAGQETQYF. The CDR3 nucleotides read TGTGCCAGCAGCTCTGATGGACTAGCGGGGCAAGAGACCCAGTACTTC.